This TCR beta chain was sequenced for a study of blood T cell repertoires in COVID-19. The wider study: Researchers got acute and convalescent COVID-19 samples from the United States, Italy and Spain. The cDNA or gDNA used as material had been derived from T cells, B-cell-depleted T cells, or PBMCs.

Sequencing was performed with immunoSEQ multiplex PCR; in TCRdb, only in-frame clones are kept and a portion is missing. The sample carries about 200,000 clones, around nine tenths recorded once. Unmatched junction bases numbered 3, after V lost 0 bases and J lost 5 bases. The germline V gene encodes CDR1 WNHNN and CDR2 SYGVQD (reference sequence). CDR3 length: 14 amino acids. The J gene is TRBJ2-7, the V gene TRBV10-1; TRBD2 agrees at 8 bases. Sequencing was carried out using peripheral blood. This clonotype was sampled from a man in his fifties with COVID-19, enrolled during active disease. In nucleotides, the CDR3 is TGCGCCAGCAGTGAGTCGCGACTAGCGAACGAGCAGTACTTC. This codes for CASSESRLANEQYF.